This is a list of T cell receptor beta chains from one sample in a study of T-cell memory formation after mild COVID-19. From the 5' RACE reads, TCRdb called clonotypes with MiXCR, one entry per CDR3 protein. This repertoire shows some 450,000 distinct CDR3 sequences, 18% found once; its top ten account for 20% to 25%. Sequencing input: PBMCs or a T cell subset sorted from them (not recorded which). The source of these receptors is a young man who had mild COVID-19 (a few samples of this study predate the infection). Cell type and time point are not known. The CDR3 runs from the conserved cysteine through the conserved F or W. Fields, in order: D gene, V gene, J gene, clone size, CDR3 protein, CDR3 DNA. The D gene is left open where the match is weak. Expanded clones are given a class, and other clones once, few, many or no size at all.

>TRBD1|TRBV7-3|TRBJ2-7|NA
CASSQDRGTYEQYF
TGTGCCAGCAGCCAGGACAGGGGGACCTACGAGCAGTACTTC
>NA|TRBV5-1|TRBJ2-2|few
CASSPGRWGELFF
TGCGCCAGCAGCCCTGGACGGTGGGGGGAGCTGTTTTTT
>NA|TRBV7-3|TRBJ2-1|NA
CASSRDREGNEQFF
TGTGCCAGCAGCCGAGACAGAGAGGGAAATGAGCAGTTCTTC
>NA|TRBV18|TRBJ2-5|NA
CASSPPVRETQYF
TGTGCCAGCTCACCACCGGTCCGGGAGACCCAGTACTTC
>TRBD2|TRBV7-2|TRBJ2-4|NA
CASSLVGASGEFIQYF
TGTGCCAGCAGCTTAGTTGGGGCTAGCGGGGAGTTCATTCAGTACTTC
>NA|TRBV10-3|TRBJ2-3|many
CAINEGGSGDTQYF
TGTGCCATCAACGAGGGGGGGTCCGGAGATACGCAGTATTTT
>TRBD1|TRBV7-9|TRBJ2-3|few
CASSLDRGPGDTQYF
TGTGCCAGCAGCTTAGACAGGGGGCCAGGAGATACGCAGTATTTT
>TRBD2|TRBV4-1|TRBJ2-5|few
CASSPFSGGQETQYF
TGCGCCAGCAGCCCCTTCTCGGGGGGGCAGGAGACCCAGTACTTC
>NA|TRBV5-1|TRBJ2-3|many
CASSLTGTDTQYF
TGCGCCAGCAGCTTGACCGGCACAGATACGCAGTATTTT
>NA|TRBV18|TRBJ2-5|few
CASSPVTPRSRQETQYF
TGTGCCAGCTCACCAGTCACCCCGCGATCGCGCCAAGAGACCCAGTACTTC
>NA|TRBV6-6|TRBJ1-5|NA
CASSKGYQPQHF
TGTGCCAGCAGTAAGGGGTATCAGCCCCAGCATTTT
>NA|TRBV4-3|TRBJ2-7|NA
CASSQDMSKNSYEQYF
TGCGCCAGCAGCCAAGATATGTCAAAGAACTCCTACGAGCAGTACTTC
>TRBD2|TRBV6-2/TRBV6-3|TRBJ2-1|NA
CASSLLSGGVFNEQFF
TGTGCCAGCAGCCTACTTAGCGGGGGGGTGTTCAATGAGCAGTTCTTC
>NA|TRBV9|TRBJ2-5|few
CASSVEGQVGTQYF
TGTGCCAGCAGCGTAGAGGGGCAGGTCGGGACCCAGTACTTC
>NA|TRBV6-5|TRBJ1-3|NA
CASSPSGLGRNTIYF
TGTGCCAGCAGCCCGTCAGGGTTGGGGCGAAACACCATATATTTT
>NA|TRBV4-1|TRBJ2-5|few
CASSQDQGRETQYF
TGCGCCAGCAGCCAAGACCAGGGGAGAGAGACCCAGTACTTC
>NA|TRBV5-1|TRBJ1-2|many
CASSEGVNYGYTF
TGCGCCAGCAGTGAAGGAGTCAACTATGGCTACACCTTC
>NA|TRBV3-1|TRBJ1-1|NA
CASSQVEGNTEAFF
TGTGCCAGCAGCCAAGTGGAGGGAAACACTGAAGCTTTCTTT
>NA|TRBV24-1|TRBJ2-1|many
CATSDGDYNEQFF
TGTGCCACCAGTGATGGTGACTACAATGAGCAGTTCTTC
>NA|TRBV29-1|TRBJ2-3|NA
CSVEGVVTTQYF
TGCAGCGTTGAAGGGGTGGTAACTACGCAGTATTTT
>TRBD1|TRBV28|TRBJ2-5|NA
CASSGPGTGEETQYF
TGTGCCAGCAGTGGACCCGGGACAGGGGAAGAGACCCAGTACTTC
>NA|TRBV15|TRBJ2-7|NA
CATSRAGSYEQYF
TGTGCCACCAGCAGAGCGGGATCCTACGAGCAGTACTTC
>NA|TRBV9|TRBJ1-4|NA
CASSGNPSEKLFF
TGTGCCAGCAGCGGTAACCCGAGTGAAAAACTGTTTTTT
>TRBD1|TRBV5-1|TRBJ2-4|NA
CASSLADRGDIQYF
TGCGCCAGCAGCTTGGCCGACAGGGGGGACATTCAGTACTTC
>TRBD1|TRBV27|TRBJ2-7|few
CASRTRGPAGEQYF
TGTGCCAGCCGTACAAGGGGGCCAGCTGGCGAGCAGTACTTC
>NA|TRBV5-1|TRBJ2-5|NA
CASSFFGTQETQYF
TGCGCCAGCAGCTTTTTCGGGACCCAAGAGACCCAGTACTTC
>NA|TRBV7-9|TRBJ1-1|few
CASRRGAAPEAFF
TGTGCCAGCAGAAGAGGGGCTGCGCCTGAAGCTTTCTTT
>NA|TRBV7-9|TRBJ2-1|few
CASSSTLRNEQFF
TGTGCCAGCAGCTCTACGCTTCGCAATGAGCAGTTCTTC
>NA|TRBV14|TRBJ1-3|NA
CASSQVGGFSGNTIYF
TGTGCCAGCAGCCAAGTAGGAGGATTCTCTGGAAACACCATATATTTT
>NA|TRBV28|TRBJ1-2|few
CASSLRTVLRGYTF
TGTGCCAGCAGTCTCCGGACGGTCCTTAGGGGCTACACCTTC
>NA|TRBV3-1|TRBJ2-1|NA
CASSQGWAYEQFF
TGTGCCAGCAGCCAAGGTTGGGCCTATGAGCAGTTCTTC
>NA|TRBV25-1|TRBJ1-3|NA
CAIQASTGNTIYF
TGTGCCATCCAGGCCAGTACTGGAAACACCATATATTTT
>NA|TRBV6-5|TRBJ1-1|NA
CASSSNEKWLTEAFF
TGTGCCAGCAGTTCCAACGAGAAATGGTTGACTGAAGCTTTCTTT
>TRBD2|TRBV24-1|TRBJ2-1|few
CATSDSGGEQFF
TGTGCCACCAGTGATTCGGGGGGTGAGCAGTTCTTC
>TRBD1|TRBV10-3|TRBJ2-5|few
CAIRQGGDSETQYF
TGTGCCATCAGACAGGGGGGTGATTCCGAGACCCAGTACTTC
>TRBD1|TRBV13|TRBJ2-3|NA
CASSSGQGASDTQYF
TGTGCCAGCAGCTCCGGACAGGGGGCGTCAGATACGCAGTATTTT
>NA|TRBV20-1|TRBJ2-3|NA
CSVDRWGPTDTQYF
TGCAGTGTCGATCGATGGGGGCCGACAGATACGCAGTATTTT
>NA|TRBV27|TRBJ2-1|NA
CASSRGTTYNEQFF
TGTGCCAGCAGCCGGGGGACAACCTACAATGAGCAGTTCTTC
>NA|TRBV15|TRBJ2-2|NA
CATSREAGRYTGELFF
TGTGCCACCAGCAGAGAGGCGGGGCGCTACACCGGGGAGCTGTTTTTT
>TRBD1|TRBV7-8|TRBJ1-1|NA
CASSLGGAGGFNTEAFF
TGTGCCAGCAGCTTAGGAGGGGCAGGGGGCTTTAACACTGAAGCTTTCTTT
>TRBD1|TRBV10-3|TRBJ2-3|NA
CAISESNRGWTDTQYF
TGTGCCATCAGTGAGTCAAACAGGGGTTGGACAGATACGCAGTATTTT
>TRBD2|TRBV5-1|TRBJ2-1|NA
CASSLDFSGGAGSYNEQFF
TGCGCCAGCAGCTTGGACTTTAGCGGGGGGGCCGGCTCCTACAATGAGCAGTTCTTC
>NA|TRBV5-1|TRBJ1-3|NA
CASSLVGFSGNTIYF
TGCGCCAGCAGCTTGGTCGGCTTCTCTGGAAACACCATATATTTT
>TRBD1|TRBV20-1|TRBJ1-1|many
CSARPRTGPNTEAFF
TGCAGTGCTAGGCCCCGGACAGGGCCGAACACTGAAGCTTTCTTT
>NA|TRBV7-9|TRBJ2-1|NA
CATGTSYNEQFF
TGTGCCACCGGGACATCCTACAATGAGCAGTTCTTC
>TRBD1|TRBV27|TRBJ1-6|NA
CASRRDSPPSPLHF
TGTGCCAGCAGAAGGGACAGTCCTCCTTCACCCCTCCACTTT
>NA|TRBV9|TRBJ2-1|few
CASSVDWLNEQFF
TGTGCCAGCAGCGTTGATTGGTTAAATGAGCAGTTCTTC
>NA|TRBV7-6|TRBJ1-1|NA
CASSSGTDYTEAFF
TGTGCCAGCAGCTCCGGGACGGATTACACTGAAGCTTTCTTT
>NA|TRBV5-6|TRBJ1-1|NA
CASSEGWTEAFF
TGTGCCAGCAGCGAGGGGTGGACTGAAGCTTTCTTT